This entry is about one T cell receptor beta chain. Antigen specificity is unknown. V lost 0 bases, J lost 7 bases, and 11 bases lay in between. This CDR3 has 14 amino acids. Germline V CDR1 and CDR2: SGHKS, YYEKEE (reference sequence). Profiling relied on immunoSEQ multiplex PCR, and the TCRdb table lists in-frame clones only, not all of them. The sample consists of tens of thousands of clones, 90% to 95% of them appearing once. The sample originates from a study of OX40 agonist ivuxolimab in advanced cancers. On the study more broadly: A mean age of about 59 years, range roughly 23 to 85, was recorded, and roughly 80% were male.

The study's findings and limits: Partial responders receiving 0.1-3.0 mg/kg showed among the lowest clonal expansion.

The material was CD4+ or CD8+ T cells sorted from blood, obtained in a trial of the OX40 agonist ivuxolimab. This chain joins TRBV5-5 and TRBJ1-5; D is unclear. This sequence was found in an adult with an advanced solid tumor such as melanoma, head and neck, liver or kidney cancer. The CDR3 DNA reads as TGTGCCAGCAGCTTGGGGTGGGAGGGACAGCCCCAGCATTTT. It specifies CASSLGWEGQPQHF.